The T cell receptor beta chain described here comes from a study of CD8 T cells in Susac syndrome. From blood CD8+ and CD4+ T cells, the TCR beta chain was sequenced. Healthy donors matched for age and sex were used as controls. TEMRA cells were enriched by FACS, while CD8+ and CD4+ T cells were obtained through a negative isolation that was performed magnetically. It was with random hexamers that roughly 0.45 to 1 ug RNA was reverse transcribed. It was immunoSEQ multiplex PCR that amplified TCR beta CDR3 across 54 Vbeta and 13 Jbeta. TCRdb used MiXCR to reprocess the immunoSEQ multiplex PCR reads, holding one entry per CDR3 protein. The sample holds around 200,000 distinct CDR3 sequences; over 85% are singletons and the top ten take less than 0.11%. Sequencing used CD4+ T cells from PBMCs. This receptor was obtained from a human donor in good health.

CDR3 sequence (DNA): TGCAGCGTTGAAGTGACAGGGCCCAAAAACATTCAGTACTTC. The encoded protein is CSVEVTGPKNIQYF. The gene calls are TRBV29-1 and TRBJ2-4; 7 bases map to TRBD1. Germline V gene lookup returns CDR1 SQVTM and CDR2 ANQGSEA. This CDR3 comprises 14 residues. V dropped 1 base and J dropped 2; count of bases not matched to a gene: 2.